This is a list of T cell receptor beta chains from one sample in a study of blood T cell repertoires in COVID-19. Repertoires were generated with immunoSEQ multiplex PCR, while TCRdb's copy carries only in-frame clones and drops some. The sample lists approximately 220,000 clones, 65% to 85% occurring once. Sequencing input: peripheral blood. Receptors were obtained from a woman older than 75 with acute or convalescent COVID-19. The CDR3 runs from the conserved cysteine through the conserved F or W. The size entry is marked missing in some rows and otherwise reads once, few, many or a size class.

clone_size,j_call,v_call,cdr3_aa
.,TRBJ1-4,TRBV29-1,CSVRGQANEKLFF
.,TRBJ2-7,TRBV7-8,CASSPSGYEQYF
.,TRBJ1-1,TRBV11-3,CASSRQGSTEAFF
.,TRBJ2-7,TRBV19,CASSRLPAGGHEQYF
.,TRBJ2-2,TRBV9,CASSVTGGRGGELFF
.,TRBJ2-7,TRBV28,CASSLFYLRDRGIHEQYF
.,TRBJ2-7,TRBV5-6,CASSYGASGVYEQYF
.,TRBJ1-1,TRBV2,CASSEITGDSAFF
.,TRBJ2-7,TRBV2,CASDRGLAGYEQYF
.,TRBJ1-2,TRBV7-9,CASSLDSGTGGDGYTF
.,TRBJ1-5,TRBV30,CAWSAQSTGGTPQHF
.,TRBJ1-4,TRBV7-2,CASSGYRGQGEKLFF
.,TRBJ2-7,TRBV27,CASSISGVSSYEQYF
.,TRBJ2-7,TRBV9,CASSVDGDWAYEQYF
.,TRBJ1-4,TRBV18,CASSPLVTANEKLFF
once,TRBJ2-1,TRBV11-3,CASSFFSGGSEGSIMRQFF
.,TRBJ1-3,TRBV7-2,CASSLAPGAGNTIYF
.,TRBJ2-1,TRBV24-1,CATSVEANEQFF
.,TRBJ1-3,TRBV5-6,CASSLVFGSGNTIYF
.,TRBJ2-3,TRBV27,CASSLVSGALTDTQYF
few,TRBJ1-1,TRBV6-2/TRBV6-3,CASSYDLAQGDEAFF
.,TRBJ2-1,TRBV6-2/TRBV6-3,CASSLAGGMGNEQFF
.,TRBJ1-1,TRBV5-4,CASRASGNTEAFF
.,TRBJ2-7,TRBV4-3,CASSQVATGGFAEYF
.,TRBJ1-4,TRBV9,CASSPSTGHTGQLFF
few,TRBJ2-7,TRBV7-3,CASSPGLAGEQYF
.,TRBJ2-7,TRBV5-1,CASSLVTQLDPYEQYF
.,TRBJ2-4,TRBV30,CAWSNSGTTNIQYF
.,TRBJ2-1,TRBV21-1,CASSKREQPGDEQFF
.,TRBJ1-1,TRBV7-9,CASSTWTGRMNTEAFF
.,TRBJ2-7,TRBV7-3,CASSPPRSAVYEQYF
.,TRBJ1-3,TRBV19,CASRTGYSGNTIYF
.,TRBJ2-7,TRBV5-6,CASSLSQGLNYEQYF
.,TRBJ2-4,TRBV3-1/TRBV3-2,CASKDDREKNIQYF
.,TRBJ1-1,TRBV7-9,CASSLKTGRPEAFF
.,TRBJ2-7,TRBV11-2,CASSLGQNPYEQYF
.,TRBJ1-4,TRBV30,CAWNTGQGDEKLFF
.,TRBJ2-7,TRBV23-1,CASSQSDGPLGSSYEQYF
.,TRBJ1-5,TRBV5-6,CASSRGIQPQHF
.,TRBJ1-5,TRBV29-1,CSVQGSSNQPQHF
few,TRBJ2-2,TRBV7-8,CASSRSGAVAGELFF
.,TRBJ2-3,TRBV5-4,CASSLASDTDTQYF
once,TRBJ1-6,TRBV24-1,CATSLRGTNNSPLHF
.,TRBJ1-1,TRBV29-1,CSVAGLTGANTEAFF
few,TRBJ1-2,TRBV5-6,CASSLGQANYGYTF
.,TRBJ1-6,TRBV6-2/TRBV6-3,CASSYPPTGSNSPLHF
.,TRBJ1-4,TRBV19,CASSRPTGGGEKLFF
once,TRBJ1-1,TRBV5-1,CASSYGPGDHTEAFF
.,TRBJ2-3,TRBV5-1,CASSLSRDSTDTQYF
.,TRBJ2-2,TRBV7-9,CASSADRYTGELFF
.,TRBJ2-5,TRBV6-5,CASSYSGSHQETQYF
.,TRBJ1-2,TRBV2,CASSLFAYGYTF
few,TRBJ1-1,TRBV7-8,CASSLSGNTEAFF
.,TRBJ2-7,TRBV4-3,CASSQDLNGMDEQYF
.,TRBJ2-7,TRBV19,CASYYEQYF